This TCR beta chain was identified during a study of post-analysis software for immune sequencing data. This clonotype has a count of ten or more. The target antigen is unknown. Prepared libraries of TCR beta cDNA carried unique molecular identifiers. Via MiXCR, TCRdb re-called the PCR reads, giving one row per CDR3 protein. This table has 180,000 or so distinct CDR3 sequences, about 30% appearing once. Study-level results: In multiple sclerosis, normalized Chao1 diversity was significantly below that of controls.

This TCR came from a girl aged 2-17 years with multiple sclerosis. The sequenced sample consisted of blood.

In nucleotides, the CDR3 is TGTGCCAGCAGCCCCGGCACCTCCCTTGAGCAGTTCTTC. Amino acids: CASSPGTSLEQFF. The chain carries TRBV12-3 or TRBV12-4 and TRBJ2-1; D not certain. Deletions cut 6 bases from V and 9 bases from J, with 15 bases between. This CDR3 spans 13 amino acids.